These T cell receptor beta chains were read from a single sample in a study of T-cell reconstitution after alpha-beta-depleted transplantation in children. MiXCR, applied by TCRdb to the PCR reads, yields one record per CDR3 protein. Here the sample spans under 250,000 distinct CDR3 sequences, 6.6% being singletons. Sequenced here: PBMCs, sampled before TCRalphabeta/CD19-depleted stem cell transplant. The receptor source for this set is a boy between 2 and 10 years old with acute lymphoblastic leukemia, due to receive a stem cell transplant. Both conserved end residues are part of each CDR3. A D gene is named only where the DNA matches it firmly. Expanded clones get a size class; other rows say once, few or many, or leave the size out.

>TRBJ2-7|many|TRBV11-2|TRBD1
CASSLGAGQGRKYF
TGTGCCAGCAGCTTGGGGGCGGGACAGGGGCGCAAGTACTTC
>TRBJ1-2|few|TRBV27|NA
CASNSAGTSYGYTF
TGTGCCAGCAACTCAGCGGGGACATCTTATGGCTACACCTTC
>TRBJ1-2|once|TRBV11-2|NA
CASSLDISLIVGCGYTF
TGTGCCAGCAGCCTAGACATCTCTCTGATCGTAGGCTGTGGCTACACCTTC
>TRBJ1-5|few|TRBV6-5|TRBD1
CASSRSRDRPYSNQPQHF
TGTGCCAGCAGTCGTAGCCGGGACAGACCCTATAGCAATCAGCCCCAGCATTTT
>TRBJ1-5|NA|TRBV20-1|NA
CSARRDQRGFQPQHF
TGCAGTGCTAGAAGGGACCAGAGGGGGTTTCAGCCCCAGCATTTT
>TRBJ2-1|many|TRBV5-1|NA
CASRAQALNEQFF
TGCGCCAGCAGGGCACAGGCCCTAAATGAGCAGTTCTTC
>TRBJ2-3|NA|TRBV7-8|NA
CASRLDRTDTQYF
TGTGCCAGCAGGCTCGACCGCACAGATACGCAGTATTTT
>TRBJ2-5|many|TRBV11-3|NA
CASSLPESSLKETQYF
TGTGCCAGCAGCCTCCCGGAGTCTAGCTTAAAAGAGACCCAGTACTTC
>TRBJ2-6|few|TRBV5-6|NA
CAAARSGANVLTF
TGTGCTGCAGCCCGCTCTGGGGCCAACGTCCTGACTTTC
>TRBJ2-1|many|TRBV20-1|TRBD2
CSARDLGLPSSYNEQFF
TGCAGTGCTAGAGATCTGGGACTACCAAGCTCCTACAATGAGCAGTTCTTC
>TRBJ2-3|many|TRBV5-1|NA
CASSFGLPGDTQYF
TGCGCCAGCAGCTTTGGACTGCCCGGTGATACGCAGTATTTT
>TRBJ1-2|many|TRBV28|NA
CASNPPSNYNGYTF
TGTGCCAGCAACCCCCCCTCAAACTATAATGGCTACACCTTC
>TRBJ2-3|NA|TRBV6-2/TRBV6-3|NA
CASSYQGSPGNTDTQYF
TGTGCCAGCAGTTACCAGGGATCCCCCGGGAATACAGATACGCAGTATTTT
>TRBJ2-1|many|TRBV29-1|TRBD2
CSAPGLAYNEQFF
TGCAGCGCGCCGGGACTAGCCTACAATGAGCAGTTCTTC
>TRBJ2-7|many|TRBV28|NA
CASCEVSYEQYF
TGTGCCAGCTGCGAAGTTTCCTACGAGCAGTACTTC
>TRBJ2-1|many|TRBV14|NA
CASSQESGLLYNEQFF
TGTGCCAGCAGCCAAGAGAGTGGACTTCTATACAATGAGCAGTTCTTC
>TRBJ2-1|many|TRBV7-2|NA
CASSSIWGLPRGEQFF
TGTGCCAGCAGCTCCATATGGGGACTCCCACGGGGTGAGCAGTTCTTC
>TRBJ2-5|NA|TRBV3-1|NA
CASSLFWQNQETQYF
TGTGCCAGCAGTCTGTTTTGGCAGAACCAAGAGACCCAGTACTTC
>TRBJ2-7|NA|TRBV11-2|TRBD2
CASSLEGGGIIPYEQYF
TGTGCCAGCAGCTTAGAGGGGGGGGGAATTATCCCCTACGAGCAGTACTTC
>TRBJ2-1|NA|TRBV20-1|NA
CSARGPPWTKRSYNEQFF
TGCAGTGCTAGAGGACCCCCTTGGACTAAACGCTCCTACAATGAGCAGTTCTTC
>TRBJ2-5|NA|TRBV28|TRBD2
CASRLAGGIQETQYF
TGTGCCAGCAGGCTAGCGGGAGGGATACAAGAGACCCAGTACTTC
>TRBJ2-2|many|TRBV20-1|NA
CSARRTGELFF
TGCAGTGCTAGACGCACCGGGGAGCTGTTTTTT
>TRBJ2-1|many|TRBV7-2|TRBD2
CASSLKMGLAGPIYNEQFF
TGTGCCAGCAGCTTAAAGATGGGACTAGCGGGACCCATATACAATGAGCAGTTCTTC
>TRBJ1-5|few|TRBV20-1|TRBD1
CSARESGQGAFWPQHF
TGCAGTGCTAGAGAAAGCGGACAGGGGGCGTTCTGGCCCCAGCATTTT
>TRBJ2-7|many|TRBV7-8|NA
CASSQGLNSYEQYF
TGTGCCAGCAGCCAGGGACTCAACAGCTACGAGCAGTACTTC
>TRBJ1-2|few|TRBV12-3/TRBV12-4|NA
CASSRRGRNYGYTF
TGTGCCAGCAGCAGACGCGGCAGGAACTATGGCTACACCTTC
>TRBJ2-7|many|TRBV6-6|NA
CASSIGNEQYF
TGTGCCAGCAGTATAGGGAACGAGCAGTACTTC
>TRBJ2-2|many|TRBV25-1|NA
CASGVGAAGELFF
TGTGCCAGCGGGGTGGGGGCCGCCGGGGAGCTGTTTTTT
>TRBJ2-7|many|TRBV20-1|TRBD2
CSATGTRTLYQGGEQYF
TGCAGTGCTACCGGGACTAGAACCTTATACCAGGGCGGCGAGCAGTACTTC
>TRBJ2-1|many|TRBV2|NA
CASSASELYNEQFF
TGTGCCAGCAGTGCCAGTGAGCTTTACAATGAGCAGTTCTTC
>TRBJ1-5|many|TRBV27|NA
CASSYMNQPQHF
TGTGCCAGCAGTTACATGAATCAGCCCCAGCATTTT
>TRBJ1-2|many|TRBV28|NA
CAVGTPYRNGYTF
TGTGCAGTGGGGACGCCCTACCGTAATGGCTACACCTTC
>TRBJ2-7|many|TRBV25-1|NA
CASSMLKGYEQYF
TGTGCCAGCAGTATGTTAAAAGGGTACGAGCAGTACTTC
>TRBJ1-1|many|TRBV7-9|NA
CASSLSSGSAEAFF
TGTGCCAGCAGCTTAAGCAGTGGTTCCGCTGAAGCTTTCTTT
>TRBJ2-5|NA|TRBV27|NA
CASRAPGGETQYF
TGTGCCAGCAGAGCCCCGGGCGGCGAGACCCAGTACTTC
>TRBJ2-3|few|TRBV5-1|NA
CASSLVVSPDTDTQYF
TGCGCCAGCAGCTTGGTGGTGAGCCCGGACACAGATACGCAGTATTTT
>TRBJ1-5|few|TRBV6-1|NA
CASSSHLGVGRKENQPQHF
TGTGCCAGCAGTAGCCACCTCGGGGTTGGCAGGAAGGAAAATCAGCCCCAGCATTTT
>TRBJ2-5|many|TRBV27|TRBD2
CASRGGYIRETQYF
TGTGCCAGCAGGGGGGGGTACATCCGGGAGACCCAGTACTTC
>TRBJ2-2|few|TRBV30|NA
CAWSEGLDGELFF
TGTGCCTGGAGTGAAGGACTCGACGGGGAGCTGTTTTTT
>TRBJ1-1|few|TRBV6-6|NA
CASRSGVEAFF
TGTGCCAGCAGGAGTGGCGTTGAAGCTTTCTTT
>TRBJ1-1|many|TRBV11-2|NA
CASSLEGALNTEAFF
TGTGCCAGCAGCCTAGAAGGGGCTTTGAACACTGAAGCTTTCTTT
>TRBJ1-1|many|TRBV29-1|NA
CSVGVGQKNTEAFF
TGCAGCGTTGGAGTGGGACAAAAGAACACTGAAGCTTTCTTT
>TRBJ2-1|many|TRBV12-3/TRBV12-4|NA
CASSLGPRNNEQFF
TGTGCCAGCAGTCTCGGACCGCGAAACAATGAGCAGTTCTTC
>TRBJ2-1|many|TRBV9|TRBD2
CASSATSGGLSSYNEQFF
TGTGCCAGCAGCGCGACTAGCGGGGGCCTGAGCTCCTACAATGAGCAGTTCTTC
>TRBJ2-3|many|TRBV5-1|NA
CASSLYKFTDTQYF
TGCGCCAGCAGCTTGTACAAATTCACAGATACGCAGTATTTT
>TRBJ2-1|many|TRBV20-1|TRBD2
CSAPIATQLAGGRDEQFF
TGCAGTGCTCCGATCGCCACGCAACTAGCGGGGGGGCGCGATGAGCAGTTCTTC
>TRBJ1-1|few|TRBV5-1|TRBD1
CASSLGRDRSFSEAFF
TGCGCCAGCAGCCTTGGTAGGGACAGGAGTTTCTCTGAAGCTTTCTTT
>TRBJ2-2|few|TRBV28|NA
CASSPTGGGSGELFF
TGTGCCAGCAGTCCTACAGGGGGGGGTTCCGGGGAGCTGTTTTTT
>TRBJ2-1|NA|TRBV5-1|TRBD2
CASSSGAGGKGNEQFF
TGCGCCAGCAGCTCAGGGGCGGGGGGGAAAGGAAATGAGCAGTTCTTC